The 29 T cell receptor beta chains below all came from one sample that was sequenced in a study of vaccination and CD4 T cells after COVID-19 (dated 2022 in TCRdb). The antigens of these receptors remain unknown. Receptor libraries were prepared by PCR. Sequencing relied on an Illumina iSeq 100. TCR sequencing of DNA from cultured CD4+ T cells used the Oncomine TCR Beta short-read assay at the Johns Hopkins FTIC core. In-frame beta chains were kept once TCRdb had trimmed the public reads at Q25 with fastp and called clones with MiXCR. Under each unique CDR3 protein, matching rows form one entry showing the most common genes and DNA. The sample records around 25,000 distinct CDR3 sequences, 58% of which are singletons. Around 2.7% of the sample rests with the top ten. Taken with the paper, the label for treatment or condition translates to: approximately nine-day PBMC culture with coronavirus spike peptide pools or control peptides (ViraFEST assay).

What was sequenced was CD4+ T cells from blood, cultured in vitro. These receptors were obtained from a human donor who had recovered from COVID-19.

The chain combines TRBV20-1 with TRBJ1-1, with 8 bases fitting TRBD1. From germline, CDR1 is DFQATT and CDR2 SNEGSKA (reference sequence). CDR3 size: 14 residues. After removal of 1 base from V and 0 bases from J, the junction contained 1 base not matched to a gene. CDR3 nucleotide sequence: TGCAGTGCTAGAGCGGGACAGGTGAACACTGAAGCTTTCTTT. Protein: CSARAGQVNTEAFF.

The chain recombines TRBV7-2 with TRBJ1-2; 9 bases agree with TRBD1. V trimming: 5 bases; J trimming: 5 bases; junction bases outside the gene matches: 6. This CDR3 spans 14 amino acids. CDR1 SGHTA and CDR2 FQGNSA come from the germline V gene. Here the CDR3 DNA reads TGTGCCAGCAGCCCCGGGACAGGGATGTATGGCTACACCTTC. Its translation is CASSPGTGMYGYTF.

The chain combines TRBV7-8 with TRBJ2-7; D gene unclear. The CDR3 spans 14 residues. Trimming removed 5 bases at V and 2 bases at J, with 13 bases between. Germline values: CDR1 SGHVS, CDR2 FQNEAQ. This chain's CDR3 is CASSLSDRTYEQYF. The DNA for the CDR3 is TGTGCCAGCAGCCTATCAGACCGTACCTACGAGCAGTACTTC. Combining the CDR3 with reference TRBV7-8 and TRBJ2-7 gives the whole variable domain GAGVSQSPRYKVAKRGQDVALRCDPISGHVSLFWYQQALGQGPEFLTYFQNEAQLDKSGLPSDRFFAERPEGSVSTLKIQRTQQEDSAVYLCASSLSDRTYEQYFGPGTRLTVT.

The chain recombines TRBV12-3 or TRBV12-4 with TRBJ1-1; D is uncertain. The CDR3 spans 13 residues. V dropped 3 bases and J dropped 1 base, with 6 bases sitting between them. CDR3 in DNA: TGTGCCAGCAGTTTTGGGCCGAACACTGAAGCTTTCTTT. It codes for CASSFGPNTEAFF.

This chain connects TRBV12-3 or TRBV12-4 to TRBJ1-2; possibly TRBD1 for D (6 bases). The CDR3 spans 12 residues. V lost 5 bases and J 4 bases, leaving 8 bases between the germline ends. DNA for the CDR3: TGTGCCAGCAGTGGACAGCCCTATGGCTACACCTTC. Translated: CASSGQPYGYTF.

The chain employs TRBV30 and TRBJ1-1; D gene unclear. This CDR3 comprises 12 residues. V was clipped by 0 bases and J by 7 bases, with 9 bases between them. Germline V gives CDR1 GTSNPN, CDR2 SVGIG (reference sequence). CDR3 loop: CAWSVGSNEAFF. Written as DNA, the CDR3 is TGTGCCTGGAGTGTCGGCTCTAATGAAGCTTTCTTT.

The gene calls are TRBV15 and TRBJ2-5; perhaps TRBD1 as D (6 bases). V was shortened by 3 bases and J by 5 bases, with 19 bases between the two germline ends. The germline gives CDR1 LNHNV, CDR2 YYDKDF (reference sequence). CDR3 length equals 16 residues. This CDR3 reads CATSRALGQGIETQYF. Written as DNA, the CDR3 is TGTGCCACCAGCAGGGCTCTTGGGCAGGGGATTGAGACCCAGTACTTC.

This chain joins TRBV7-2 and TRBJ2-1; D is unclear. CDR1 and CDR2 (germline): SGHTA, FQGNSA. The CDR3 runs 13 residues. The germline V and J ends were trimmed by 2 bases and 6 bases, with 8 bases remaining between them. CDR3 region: CASSLSLSNEQFF. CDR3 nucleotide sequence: TGTGCCAGCAGCTTATCGCTGAGCAATGAGCAGTTCTTC. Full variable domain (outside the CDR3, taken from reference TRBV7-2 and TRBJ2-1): GAGVSQSPSNKVTEKGKDVELRCDPISGHTALYWYRQSLGQGLEFLIYFQGNSAPDKSGLPSDRFSAERTGGSVSTLTIQRTQQEDSAVYLCASSLSLSNEQFFGPGTRLTVL.

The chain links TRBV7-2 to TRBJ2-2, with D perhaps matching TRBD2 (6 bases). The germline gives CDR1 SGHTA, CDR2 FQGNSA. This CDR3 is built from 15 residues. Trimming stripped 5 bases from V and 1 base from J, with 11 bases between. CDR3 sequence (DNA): TGTGCCAGCAGCAGGGGACTCGTGAACACCGGGGAGCTGTTTTTT. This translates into CASSRGLVNTGELFF. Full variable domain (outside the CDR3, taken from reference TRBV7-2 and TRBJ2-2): GAGVSQSPSNKVTEKGKDVELRCDPISGHTALYWYRQSLGQGLEFLIYFQGNSAPDKSGLPSDRFSAERTGGSVSTLTIQRTQQEDSAVYLCASSRGLVNTGELFFGEGSRLTVL.

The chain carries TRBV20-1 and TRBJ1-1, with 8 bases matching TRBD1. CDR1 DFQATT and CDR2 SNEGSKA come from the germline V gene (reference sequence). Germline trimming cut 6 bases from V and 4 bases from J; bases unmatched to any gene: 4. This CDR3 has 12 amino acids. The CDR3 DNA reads TGCAGTGCCCGGGGACAGGTCACTGAAGCTTTCTTT. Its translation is CSARGQVTEAFF.

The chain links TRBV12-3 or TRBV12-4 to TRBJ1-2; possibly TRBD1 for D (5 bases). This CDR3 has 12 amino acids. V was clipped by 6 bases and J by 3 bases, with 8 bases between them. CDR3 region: CASRQVDYGYTF. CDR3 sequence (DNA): TGTGCCAGCAGACAGGTGGACTATGGCTACACCTTC.

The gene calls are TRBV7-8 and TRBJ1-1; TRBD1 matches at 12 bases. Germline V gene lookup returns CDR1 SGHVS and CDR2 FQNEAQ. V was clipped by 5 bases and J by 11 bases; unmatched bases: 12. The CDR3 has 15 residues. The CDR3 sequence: CASSLTGTGGSRAFF. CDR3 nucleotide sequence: TGTGCCAGCAGCCTAACCGGGACAGGGGGCTCCAGGGCTTTCTTT. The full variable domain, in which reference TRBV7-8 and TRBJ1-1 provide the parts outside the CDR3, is GAGVSQSPRYKVAKRGQDVALRCDPISGHVSLFWYQQALGQGPEFLTYFQNEAQLDKSGLPSDRFFAERPEGSVSTLKIQRTQQEDSAVYLCASSLTGTGGSRAFFGQGTRLTVV.

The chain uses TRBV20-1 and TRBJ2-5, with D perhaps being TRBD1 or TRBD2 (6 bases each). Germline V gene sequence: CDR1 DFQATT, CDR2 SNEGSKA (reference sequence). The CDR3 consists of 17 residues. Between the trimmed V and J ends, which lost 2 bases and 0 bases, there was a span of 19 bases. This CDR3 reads CSARPPGAQAYQETQYF. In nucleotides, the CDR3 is TGCAGTGCTAGACCACCGGGGGCCCAGGCCTACCAAGAGACCCAGTACTTC.

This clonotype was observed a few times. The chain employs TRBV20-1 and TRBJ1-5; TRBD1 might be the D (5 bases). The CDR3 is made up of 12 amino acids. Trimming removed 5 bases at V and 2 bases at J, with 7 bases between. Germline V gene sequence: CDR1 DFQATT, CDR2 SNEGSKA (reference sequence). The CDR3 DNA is TGCAGTGCTGGGGGGGGCAATCAGCCCCAGCATTTT. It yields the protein CSAGGGNQPQHF.

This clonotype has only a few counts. In DNA form, the CDR3 reads TGTGCCACCCGGCGGGAGGGCAATTCACCCCTCCACTTT. This gives the protein CATRREGNSPLHF. J is TRBJ1-6 and V is TRBV10-3; D call uncertain. Germline V gene sequence: CDR1 ENHRY, CDR2 SYGVKD. This CDR3 has 13 residues. Deletions cut 10 bases from V and 7 bases from J, with 14 bases between.

CDR3 nucleotide sequence: TGTGCCACCAGTTCTGGACAGGGAAGTGAAAAACTGTTTTTT. It codes for CATSSGQGSEKLFF. The chain links TRBV24-1 to TRBJ1-4, with 8 positions matching TRBD1. V dropped 6 bases and J dropped 7; count of bases not matched to a gene: 6. The CDR3 sequence is 14 residues long. Germline lookup yields CDR1 KGHDR and CDR2 SFDVKD.

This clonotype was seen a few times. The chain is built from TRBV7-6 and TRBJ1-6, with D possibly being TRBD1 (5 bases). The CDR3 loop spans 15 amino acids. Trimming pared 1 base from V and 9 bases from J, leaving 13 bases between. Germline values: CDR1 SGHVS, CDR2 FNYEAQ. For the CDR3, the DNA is TGTGCCAGCAGCTTAGGGGACGGGAGGACTTCACCCCTCCACTTT. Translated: CASSLGDGRTSPLHF.

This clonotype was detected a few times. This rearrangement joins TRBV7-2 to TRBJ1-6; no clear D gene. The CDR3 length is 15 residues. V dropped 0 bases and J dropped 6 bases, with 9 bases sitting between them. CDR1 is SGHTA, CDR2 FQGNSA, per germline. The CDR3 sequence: CASSLASAANSPLHF. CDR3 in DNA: TGTGCCAGCAGCTTAGCGTCGGCAGCTAATTCACCCCTCCACTTT.

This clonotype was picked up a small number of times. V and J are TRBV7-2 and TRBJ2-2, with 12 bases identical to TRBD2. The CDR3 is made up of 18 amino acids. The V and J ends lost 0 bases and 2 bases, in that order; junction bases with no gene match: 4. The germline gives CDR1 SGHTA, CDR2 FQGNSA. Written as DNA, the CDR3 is TGTGCCAGCAGCTTAGCCAAACTAGCGGGGGGCAACACCGGGGAGCTGTTTTTT. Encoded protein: CASSLAKLAGGNTGELFF.

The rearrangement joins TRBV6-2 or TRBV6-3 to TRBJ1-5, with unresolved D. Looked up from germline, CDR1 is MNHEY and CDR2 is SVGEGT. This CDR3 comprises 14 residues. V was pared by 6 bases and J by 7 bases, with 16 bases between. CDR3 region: CASSPAPGGQPQHF. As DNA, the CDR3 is TGTGCCAGCAGCCCCGCGCCCGGCGGGCAGCCCCAGCATTTT.

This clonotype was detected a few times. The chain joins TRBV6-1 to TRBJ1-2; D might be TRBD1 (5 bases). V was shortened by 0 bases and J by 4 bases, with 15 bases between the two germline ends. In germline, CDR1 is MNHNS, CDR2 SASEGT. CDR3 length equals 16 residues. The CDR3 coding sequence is TGTGCCAGCAGTGAAGCTGGGACGACGGCGCTCTATGGCTACACCTTC. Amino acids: CASSEAGTTALYGYTF.

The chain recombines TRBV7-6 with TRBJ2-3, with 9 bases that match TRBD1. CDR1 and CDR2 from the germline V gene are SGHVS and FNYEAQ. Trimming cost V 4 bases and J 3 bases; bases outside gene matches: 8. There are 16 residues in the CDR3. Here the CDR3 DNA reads TGTGCCAGCAGCTCCGGGACAGGGTCCCTTACAGATACGCAGTATTTT. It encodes CASSSGTGSLTDTQYF.

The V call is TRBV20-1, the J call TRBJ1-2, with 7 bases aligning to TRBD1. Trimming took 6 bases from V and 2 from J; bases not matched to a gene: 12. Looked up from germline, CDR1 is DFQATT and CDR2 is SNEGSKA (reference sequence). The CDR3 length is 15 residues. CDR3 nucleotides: TGCAGTGCCCCTCTTCTGGGAGGGGGCAACTATGGCTACACCTTC. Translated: CSAPLLGGGNYGYTF.

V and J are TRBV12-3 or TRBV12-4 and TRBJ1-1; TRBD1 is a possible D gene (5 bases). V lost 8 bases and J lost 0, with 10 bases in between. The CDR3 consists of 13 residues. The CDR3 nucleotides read TGTGCCAGCTCAGGGACCATGAACACTGAAGCTTTCTTT. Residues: CASSGTMNTEAFF.

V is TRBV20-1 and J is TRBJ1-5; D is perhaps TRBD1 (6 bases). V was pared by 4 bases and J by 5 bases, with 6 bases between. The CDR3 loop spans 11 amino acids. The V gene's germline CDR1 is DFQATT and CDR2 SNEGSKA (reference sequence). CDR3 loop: CSAKGDQPQHF. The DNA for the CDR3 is TGCAGTGCTAAGGGGGATCAGCCCCAGCATTTT.

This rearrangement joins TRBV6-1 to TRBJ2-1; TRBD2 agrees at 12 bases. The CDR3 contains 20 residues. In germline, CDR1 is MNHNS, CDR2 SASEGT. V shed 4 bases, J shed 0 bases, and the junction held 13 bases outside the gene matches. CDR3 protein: CASSGPGLAGTLSSYNEQFF. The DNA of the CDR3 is TGTGCCAGCAGTGGGCCGGGACTAGCGGGCACCCTGAGCTCCTACAATGAGCAGTTCTTC.

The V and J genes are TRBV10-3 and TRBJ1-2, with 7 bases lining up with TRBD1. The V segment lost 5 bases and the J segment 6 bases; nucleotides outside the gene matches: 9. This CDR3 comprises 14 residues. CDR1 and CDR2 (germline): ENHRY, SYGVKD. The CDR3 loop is CAISWDSDLNGYTF. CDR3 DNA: TGTGCCATCAGTTGGGACAGCGATCTCAATGGCTACACCTTC.

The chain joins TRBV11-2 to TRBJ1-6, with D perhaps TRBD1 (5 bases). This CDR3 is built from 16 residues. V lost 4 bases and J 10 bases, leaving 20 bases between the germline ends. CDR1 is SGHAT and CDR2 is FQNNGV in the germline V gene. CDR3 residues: CASSSLRVGRRSPLHF. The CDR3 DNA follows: TGTGCCAGCAGCTCCCTCAGGGTGGGGCGCCGGTCACCCCTCCACTTT.

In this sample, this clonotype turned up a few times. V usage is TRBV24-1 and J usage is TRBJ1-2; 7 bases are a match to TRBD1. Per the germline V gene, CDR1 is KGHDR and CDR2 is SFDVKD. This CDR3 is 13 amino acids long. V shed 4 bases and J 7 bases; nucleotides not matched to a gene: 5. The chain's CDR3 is CATSDPGGSGYTF. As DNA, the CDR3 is TGTGCCACCAGTGACCCAGGGGGGTCTGGCTACACCTTC.